This TCR beta chain was captured by sequencing in a study of cytomegalovirus exposure and HLA in healthy donors. 13 Jbeta primers and 60 Vbeta primers were used for the PCR. The table came from immunoSEQ multiplex PCR; TCRdb's copy has only in-frame clones and leaves some out. This table has approximately 200,000 clones, roughly four fifths appearing once. Details on this clone: What it binds is not known.

The study, taken as a whole, reports: Productive status was seen about 90% or about 30% of the time for most TCR beta V segments in an earlier analysis. Relative to the approximately 700-donor mean, N-insertions were reportedly fewer in an Asian-associated ancestry cluster in a later analysis. From TCR beta sequences, most subjects' HLA-A and HLA-B alleles were reportedly predicted accurately.

V was pared by 3 bases and J by 3 bases, with 8 bases of the junction left unmatched. CDR1 is SGDLS, CDR2 YYNGEE, per germline. The CDR3 is 15 residues long. This TCR derives from a man aged 25-45 years in good health and CMV-seronegative. Material: PBMCs. The chain links TRBV9 to TRBJ1-2; 7 bases map to TRBD1. CDR3 DNA sequence: TGTGCCAGCAGCGGTCGGACAGGAAACGACTATGGCTACACCTTC. Protein product: CASSGRTGNDYGYTF.